This TCR beta chain stems from a study of blood T cell repertoires in COVID-19. The V and J ends lost 2 bases and 2 bases respectively, with 6 bases between them. Germline values: CDR1 SGHTA, CDR2 FQGTGA. This CDR3 has 13 residues. Cohort placement rested on clinical history that participants reported themselves. Assay used: immunoSEQ multiplex PCR; TCRdb lists only in-frame clones, some missing. The sample holds approximately 300,000 clones, about 92% seen once. The chain combines TRBV7-3 with TRBJ2-5; the D is unclear. This receptor was identified in a woman between 25 and 40 years old who had recovered from COVID-19. Source material: PBMCs or T cells enriched from blood (not recorded which). CDR3 in DNA: TGTGCCAGCAGCTTACTTCCTCAAGAGACCCAGTACTTC. Amino acid sequence: CASSLLPQETQYF.